This T cell receptor (beta chain) was obtained from a study of CD8 T cells in ankylosing spondylitis (dated by TCRdb to 2016 to 2017). For the study in its entirety: The study set out to find disease-linked TCR variants by profiling T cell receptor beta repertoires in ankylosing spondylitis patients and healthy donors. Samples of peripheral blood were taken, and for ankylosing spondylitis patients, synovial fluid was collected as well. The full study cohort comprised about 24 ankylosing spondylitis patients and some 100 healthy donors.

The sequencer listed for this sample is Illumina HiSeq 2500. Quantitative 5'-RACE with molecular barcodes was used to prepare TCR beta libraries. Regarding the original processing steps: Disease-linked TCR variants were identified with a new computational method built on a probabilistic model of VDJ rearrangement. Using fastp at Q25 and MiXCR, TCRdb reprocessed the public reads and kept productive beta chains. Records with the same CDR3 protein are collapsed into one entry carrying the most frequent genes and DNA. The V and J calls come from TCRdb's annotation, not from the publication. This sample gives about 130,000 distinct CDR3 sequences in total; roughly 7.3% of them show up just once. Clones ranked in the top ten supply 12% of the sample. This clonotype was observed many times. Its antigen target is currently unknown. No base-level quality is on record; no much larger clone is a single base apart.

From the germline V gene, CDR1 is SGHRS and CDR2 is YFSETQ. Trimming takes 5 bases from V and 14 bases from J, and the germline ends sit 14 bases apart. The CDR3 holds 12 amino acids from the cysteine to the phenylalanine. Kept here is only the CDR3 DNA, which spans 36 bases and is read in frame from base 1. What the study reported, not specific to this receptor: According to the report, matched synovial fluid samples from ankylosing spondylitis patients were significantly enriched for the disease-linked clones. The disease-linked clones had a CD8+ phenotype and were found at relatively low frequencies in peripheral blood. A TCR beta motif of roughly 8 highly homologous amino acid variants appeared characteristic of blood from ankylosing spondylitis patients. Some motif variants had previously been reported in the synovial fluid and blood of reactive arthritis patients, which suggests shared mechanisms of disease initiation.

This sequence was found in a male donor with ankylosing spondylitis or in good health (not recorded which). Input material: blood, either unsorted or a sorted T cell fraction (not recorded which). The sequence joins TRBV5-1 to TRBJ1-6; no D segment can be confidently identified. In nucleotides, the sequence is TGCGCCAGCAGAGACTCAGACGGGGCCCTCCACTTT. Translated, this is CASRDSDGALHF.